This T cell receptor beta chain was observed in a study of blood T cells in healthy people across ages. Points from the study as a whole: Diversity estimates from one million T cells were considered underestimates. Unsorted PBMCs ruled out conclusive naive versus antigen-experienced comparison.

V was shortened by 6 bases and J by 13 bases, with 16 bases between the two germline ends. The CDR3 has 12 amino acids. Peripheral blood samples of roughly 9.8 milliliters were drawn from each donor. Isolation of PBMCs gave at least 7 million cells per sample. This clonotype was seen a handful of times. Its target is unknown. A much bigger clone sits one base away, suggesting this may be a read error. Combining a sample-barcoded 5' primer with a J-beta primer mix, a second PCR ran for about 7 to 11 cycles. A single record per CDR3 protein comes from TCRdb applying MiXCR to the 5' RACE reads. Among 600,000 or so distinct CDR3 sequences listed, less than 35% were seen once.

The sequence derives from a woman older than 75 in good health. Sequencing input: blood. The genes are TRBV12-3 or TRBV12-4 and TRBJ2-1, with D maybe TRBD2 (6 bases). The CDR3 spells CASRGTAGTQFF. CDR3 DNA: TGTGCCAGCAGGGGGACTGCCGGGACCCAGTTCTTC.